Each of the 27 T cell receptor beta chains below was sequenced from the same sample in a study of blood T cells in healthy people across ages (dated by TCRdb to 2015 to 2017). Preparation of the library involved 5' RACE. These reads were obtained on an Illumina HiSeq 2500. A second PCR of about 6 to 11 cycles was performed with a sample-barcoded 5' primer and a J-beta primer mix. The raw public reads went through TCRdb reprocessing: fastp at Q25, MiXCR clone calling, in-frame beta chains kept. Duplicate CDR3 protein sequences are folded into a single record with the most common DNA and genes. The sample includes 780,000 or so distinct CDR3 sequences, with approximately 25% observed a single time. Clones ranked in the top ten supply more than 3% of the sample. The data were also submitted as part of a second study, on T cells of mothers and their children.

The sequenced sample was blood. Receptor source: a boy between 10 and 17 years old in good health.

A few counts support this clonotype. This CDR3 is CATGVSVAGAYNEQFF. In nucleotides, the CDR3 is TGTGCCACCGGAGTATCGGTGGCGGGAGCTTACAATGAGCAGTTCTTC. The chain is built from TRBV28 and TRBJ2-1; TRBD2 agrees at 7 bases. The V and J ends lost 10 bases and 4 bases, in that order; junction bases with no gene match: 16. Germline CDR1 is MDHEN and CDR2 is SYDVKM. This CDR3 contains 16 residues.

This clonotype was picked up a small number of times. This chain uses TRBV4-1 with TRBJ2-5; TRBD2 matches 13 bases. The germline V gene has CDR1 MGHRA and CDR2 YSYEKL. The CDR3 is made up of 17 amino acids. V trimming: 4 bases; J trimming: 5 bases; junction bases outside the gene matches: 10. The chain's CDR3 is CASSPRTSGGRLETQYF. CDR3 nucleotides: TGCGCCAGCAGCCCTCGGACTAGCGGGGGCCGGCTGGAGACCCAGTACTTC.

The chain recombines TRBV7-8 with TRBJ2-5, with no clear D. Gene TRBJ2-7 matches the end of the DNA better, so the J call may be wrong. CDR1 is SGHVS, CDR2 FQNEAQ, per germline. The CDR3 consists of 14 residues. This CDR3 reads CASSLLGIHYEQYF. The CDR3 DNA reads as TGTGCCAGCAGCTTACTGGGGATCCACTACGAGCAGTACTTC.

The gene calls are TRBV28 and TRBJ2-7; the D gene is possibly TRBD1 (6 bases). Looked up from germline, CDR1 is MDHEN and CDR2 is SYDVKM. The CDR3 is 16 amino acids. The V gene lost 3 bases and the J gene lost 0 bases, with 15 bases spanning the gap. CDR3 loop: CASSFPLSGVSYEQYF. CDR3 sequence (DNA): TGTGCCAGCAGTTTCCCCTTGTCAGGGGTCTCCTACGAGCAGTACTTC.

This clonotype was counted only a few times. This chain links TRBV20-1 with TRBJ1-2; D not resolved. Germline-derived CDR1 and CDR2 are DFQATT and SNEGSKA (reference sequence). Between the trimmed V and J ends, which lost 5 bases and 1 base, there was a span of 17 bases. CDR3 size: 15 residues. Here the CDR3 reads CSAPAGRPLNYGYTF. The DNA for the CDR3 is TGCAGTGCTCCTGCGGGCCGACCCCTTAACTATGGCTACACCTTC.

The chain has TRBV20-1 and TRBJ2-5; D remains unclear. Germline values: CDR1 DFQATT, CDR2 SNEGSKA (reference sequence). Trimming took off 0 bases at V and 5 bases at J, with 10 bases between the two ends. This CDR3 is built from 13 residues. The CDR3 DNA sequence: TGCAGTGCTAGAGATAAGGCTTCGGAGACCCAGTACTTC. Its translation is CSARDKASETQYF.

The chain couples TRBV20-1 to TRBJ1-1; the D is unclear. Trimming took 3 bases from V and 0 from J, leaving 8 bases between them. In germline, CDR1 is DFQATT, CDR2 SNEGSKA (reference sequence). The CDR3 length is 13 residues. This CDR3 reads CSARRQLNTEAFF. CDR3 coding DNA: TGCAGTGCTAGGCGGCAGTTGAACACTGAAGCTTTCTTT.

V gene TRBV20-1 combines with J gene TRBJ2-5; possible D gene TRBD2, 5 bases. Deletions cut 5 bases from V and 5 bases from J, with 21 bases between. The CDR3 runs 15 residues. Germline V gene lookup returns CDR1 DFQATT and CDR2 SNEGSKA (reference sequence). The CDR3 bases are TGCAGTGCTGGAGCCCCAGTGGGCGGGCGGGAGACCCAGTACTTC. This translates into CSAGAPVGGRETQYF.

The V call is TRBV4-2, the J call TRBJ1-1; D gene unclear. This CDR3 contains 17 residues. Germline V gene lookup returns CDR1 LGHNA and CDR2 YNFKEQ. V was shortened by 5 bases and J by 0 bases, with 19 bases between the two germline ends. CDR3 in amino acids: CASSSHWESVMNTEAFF. CDR3 coding DNA: TGTGCCAGCAGCTCACACTGGGAGTCTGTTATGAACACTGAAGCTTTCTTT.

The rearrangement links TRBV5-1 to TRBJ2-5; D possibly corresponds to TRBD2 (6 bases). The DNA end lines up better with TRBJ2-7; the J call may be wrong. Germline lookup yields CDR1 SGHRS and CDR2 YFSETQ. This CDR3 has 16 residues. DNA of the CDR3: TGCGCCAGCAGCTTGGGACCCGGGGCGGGAAACTACGAGCAGTACTTC. Its protein is CASSLGPGAGNYEQYF.

As to this clonotype: A much larger clone lies a single base off, so this may be a read error. The chain carries TRBV10-3 and TRBJ1-6, with D maybe TRBD1 (6 bases). The V gene's germline CDR1 is ENHRY and CDR2 SYGVKD. Trimming pared 8 bases from V and 7 bases from J, leaving 15 bases between. CDR3 length: 14 amino acids. CDR3: CAIREGGSNSPLHF. The CDR3 nucleotides read TGTGCCATCCGAGAAGGGGGGAGCAATTCACCCCTCCACTTT.

Concerning this clonotype itself: At one boundary the junction diverges from the germline segment, which might be a read error. The CDR3 sequence is CASSPGPPYELYF. CDR3 coding DNA: TGTGCCAGCAGTCCGGGGCCGCCCTACGAGCTGTACTTC. The J gene is TRBJ2-7, the V gene TRBV27; D is possibly TRBD1 or TRBD2 (5 bases each). This CDR3 region has 13 residues. The germline CDR1 and CDR2 sequences are MNHEY and SMNVEV (reference sequence).

The chain recombines TRBV6-5 with TRBJ1-4, with 7 bases lining up with TRBD1. The CDR3 covers 13 residues. The germline CDR1 and CDR2 sequences are MNHEY and SVGAGI. Germline trimming cut 6 bases from V and 10 bases from J; bases unmatched to any gene: 8. The CDR3 DNA sequence: TGTGCCAGCAGAGGGCAGGGGGTCGGAAAACTGTTTTTT. Its translation: CASRGQGVGKLFF.

This clonotype was detected ten times or more. The chain combines TRBV4-2 with TRBJ1-4, with TRBD1 matching over 8 bases. J was trimmed by 8 bases and V by 1 base; bases with no gene match: 6. The CDR3 is made up of 15 amino acids. Germline V gives CDR1 LGHNA, CDR2 YNFKEQ. This CDR3 reads CASSQGRQGREKLFF. DNA for the CDR3: TGTGCCAGCAGCCAAGGGCGACAGGGGCGCGAAAAACTGTTTTTT.

The gene calls are TRBV20-1 and TRBJ2-3, with 7 nucleotides matching TRBD2. The CDR3 loop spans 14 amino acids. Germline values: CDR1 DFQATT, CDR2 SNEGSKA (reference sequence). Germline trimming cut 6 bases from V and 7 bases from J; bases unmatched to any gene: 13. The CDR3 DNA reads TGCAGTGCAAACAGCGGCCGGGGGGTAAATACGCAGTATTTT. Protein: CSANSGRGVNTQYF.

The chain is built from TRBV5-6 and TRBJ1-4; 7 nucleotides match TRBD1. Per germline, CDR1 SGHDT and CDR2 YYEEEE. The CDR3 length is 15 residues. The V and J ends lost 4 bases and 10 bases, in that order; junction bases with no gene match: 13. The CDR3 reads CASSLRGQSIGKLFF. CDR3 bases: TGTGCCAGCAGCCTGAGGGGACAGAGCATAGGAAAACTGTTTTTT.

The chain combines TRBV6-5 with TRBJ1-2; D uncertain. Germline-derived CDR1 and CDR2 are MNHEY and SVGAGI. The CDR3 contains 15 residues. The V and J ends lost 0 bases and 3 bases respectively, with 11 bases between them. CDR3 residues: CASSYSGPRDYGYTF. The CDR3 coding sequence is TGTGCCAGCAGTTACTCCGGACCTCGTGACTATGGCTACACCTTC.

This chain connects TRBV6-2 or TRBV6-3 to TRBJ2-5; TRBD1 agrees at 7 bases. This CDR3 comprises 15 residues. The germline V gene encodes CDR1 MNHEY and CDR2 SVGEGT. Trimming at V came to 6 bases and at J to 2 bases, leaving 9 bases not matched to a gene. The CDR3 sequence: CASRPRDRHQETQYF. The CDR3 bases are TGTGCCAGCAGACCGAGGGACAGACATCAAGAGACCCAGTACTTC.

The rearrangement links TRBV12-3 or TRBV12-4 to TRBJ2-5; 7 nucleotides align to TRBD1. This CDR3 has 16 residues. The V and J ends lost 1 base and 3 bases, in that order; junction bases with no gene match: 8. Here the CDR3 reads CASSLEGTVEEETQYF. In DNA, the CDR3 is TGTGCCAGCAGTTTAGAAGGGACAGTTGAGGAAGAGACCCAGTACTTC.

This rearrangement joins TRBV27 to TRBJ2-3; D is ambiguous. Germline V gene sequence: CDR1 MNHEY, CDR2 SMNVEV (reference sequence). The V gene lost 5 bases and the J gene lost 1 base, with 10 bases spanning the gap. The CDR3 has 14 amino acids. In nucleotides, the CDR3 is TGTGCCAGCAGTCTGACAATGCGCACAGATACGCAGTATTTT. It translates to CASSLTMRTDTQYF.

This sequence joins TRBV12-3 or TRBV12-4 and TRBJ2-5, with TRBD2 matching over 7 bases. The CDR3 contains 15 residues. V shed 5 bases, J shed 3 bases, and the junction held 9 bases outside the gene matches. CDR3 DNA sequence: TGTGCCAGCAGTCCCGGAGGACTAGTGGAAGAGACCCAGTACTTC. This sequence encodes CASSPGGLVEETQYF.

The rearrangement uses TRBV29-1 and TRBJ2-5; D is uncertain. The J call may be incorrect, as the DNA end agrees better with TRBJ2-7. CDR1 SQVTM and CDR2 ANQGSEA come from the germline V gene. This CDR3 region has 12 residues. In nucleotides, the CDR3 is TGCAGCGTTGTGGCTGACTCCTACGAGCAGTACTTC. Translating it yields CSVVADSYEQYF.

The chain employs TRBV5-1 and TRBJ2-5; D is possibly TRBD1 (6 bases). This CDR3 contains 15 residues. Per the germline V gene, CDR1 is SGHRS and CDR2 is YFSETQ. Trimming removed 4 bases at V and 2 bases at J, with 15 bases between. The CDR3: CASSTDSNLQETQYF. DNA for the CDR3: TGCGCCAGCAGCACGGACAGTAACCTGCAAGAGACCCAGTACTTC.

The CDR3 DNA sequence: TGCAGTGCTAGAGGGCGTCTGGCGGGAGTGTTTGCAGATACGCAGTATTTT. The encoded protein is CSARGRLAGVFADTQYF. The chain couples TRBV20-1 to TRBJ2-3; 7 nucleotides align to TRBD2. The CDR3 runs to 17 residues. V dropped 1 base and J dropped 4; count of bases not matched to a gene: 14. The germline V gene encodes CDR1 DFQATT and CDR2 SNEGSKA (reference sequence).

In the case of this clonotype: The germline gene is not matched at one end of the junction; a read error may be the cause. The chain is built from TRBV27 and TRBJ1-4; D is unclear. The CDR3 contains 14 residues. Per the germline V gene, CDR1 is MNHEY and CDR2 is SMNVEV (reference sequence). The CDR3, as DNA: TGTGCCGGCAGATTAGTCGCGACTAATGAAAAACTGTTTTTT. Encoded protein: CAGRLVATNEKLFF.

This clonotype turned up a few times. V and J are TRBV5-1 and TRBJ1-1; D not certain. The CDR3 runs 13 residues. In germline, CDR1 is SGHRS, CDR2 YFSETQ. The V gene lost 0 bases and the J gene lost 7 bases, with 10 bases spanning the gap. Here the CDR3 DNA reads TGCGCCAGCAGCTTGGATGTGGGAGGTGAAGCTTTCTTT. It codes for CASSLDVGGEAFF.

This clonotype was found a few times. The rearrangement links TRBV30 to TRBJ2-2; 9 positions match TRBD1. Looked up from germline, CDR1 is GTSNPN and CDR2 is SVGIG (reference sequence). Trimming took 5 bases from V and 8 from J; bases not matched to a gene: 12. This CDR3 is built from 15 residues. In DNA form, the CDR3 reads TGTGCCTGGGAGATCGGGACAGGGCTTGCGGGGGAGCTGTTTTTT. Translating it yields CAWEIGTGLAGELFF.